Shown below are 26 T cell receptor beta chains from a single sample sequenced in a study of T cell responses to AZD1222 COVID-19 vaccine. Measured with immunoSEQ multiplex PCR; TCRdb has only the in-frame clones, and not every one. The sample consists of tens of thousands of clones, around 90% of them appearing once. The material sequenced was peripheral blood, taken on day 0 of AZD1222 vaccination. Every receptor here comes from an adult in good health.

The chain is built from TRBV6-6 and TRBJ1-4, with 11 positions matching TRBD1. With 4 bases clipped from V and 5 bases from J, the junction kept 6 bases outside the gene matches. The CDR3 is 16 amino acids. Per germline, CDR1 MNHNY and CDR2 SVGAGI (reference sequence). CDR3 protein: CASSWGTGGRNEKLFF. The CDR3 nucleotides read TGTGCCAGCAGTTGGGGGACAGGGGGGAGAAATGAAAAACTGTTTTTT.

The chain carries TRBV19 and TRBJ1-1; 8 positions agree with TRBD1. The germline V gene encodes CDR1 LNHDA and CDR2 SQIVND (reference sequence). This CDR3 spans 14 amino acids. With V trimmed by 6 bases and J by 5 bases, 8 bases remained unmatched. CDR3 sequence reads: CASRRQTGGTEAFF. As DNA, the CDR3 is TGTGCCAGTAGAAGGCAAACAGGGGGGACTGAAGCTTTCTTT.

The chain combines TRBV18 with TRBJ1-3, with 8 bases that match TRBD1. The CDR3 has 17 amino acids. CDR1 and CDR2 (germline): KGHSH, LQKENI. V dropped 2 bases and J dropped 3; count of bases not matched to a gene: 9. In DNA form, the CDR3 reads TGTGCCAGCTCACCAATGGCAGGGGGCACCGGTGGAAACACCATATATTTT. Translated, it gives CASSPMAGGTGGNTIYF.

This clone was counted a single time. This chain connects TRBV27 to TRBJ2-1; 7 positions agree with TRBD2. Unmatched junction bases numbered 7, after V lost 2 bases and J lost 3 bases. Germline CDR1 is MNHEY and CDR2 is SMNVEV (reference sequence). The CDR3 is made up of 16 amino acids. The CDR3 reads CASSLEGGSHYNEQFF. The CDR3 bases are TGTGCCAGCAGTTTAGAGGGCGGGAGTCACTACAATGAGCAGTTCTTC.

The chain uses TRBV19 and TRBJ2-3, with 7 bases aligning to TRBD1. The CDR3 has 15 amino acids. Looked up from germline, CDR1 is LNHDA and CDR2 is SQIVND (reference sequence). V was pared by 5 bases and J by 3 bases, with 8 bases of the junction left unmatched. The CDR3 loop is CASSPVAGGTDTQYF. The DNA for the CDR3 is TGTGCCAGTAGTCCCGTGGCAGGGGGAACAGATACGCAGTATTTT.

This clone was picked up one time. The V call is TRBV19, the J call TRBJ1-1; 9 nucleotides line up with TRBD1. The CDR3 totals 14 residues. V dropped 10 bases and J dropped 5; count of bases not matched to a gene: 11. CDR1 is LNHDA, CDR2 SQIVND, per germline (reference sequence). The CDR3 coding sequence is TGTGCCACAAACCCAGGGACAGGGCAAACTGAAGCTTTCTTT. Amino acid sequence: CATNPGTGQTEAFF.

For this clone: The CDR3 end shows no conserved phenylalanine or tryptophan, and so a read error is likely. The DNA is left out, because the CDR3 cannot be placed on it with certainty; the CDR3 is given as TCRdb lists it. The CDR3 loop is CAWSRGRGHLRS. The chain couples TRBV30 to TRBJ1-2; the DNA was not compared with TRBD1, the D call given in the table. The CDR3 adds up to 12 amino acids, both ends counted. Germline V gene sequence: CDR1 GTSNPN, CDR2 SVGIG (reference sequence).

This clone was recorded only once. The CDR3 region has the DNA TGTGCCAGCAGTGGTCAGGGAAGTTACTACGAGCAGTACTTC. Protein: CASSGQGSYYEQYF. V is TRBV2 and J is TRBJ2-7; weak D call: TRBD1 (5 bases). The CDR3 totals 14 residues. Germline V lookup: CDR1 SNHLY, CDR2 FYNNEI. V was cut by 4 bases and J by 3 bases, with 13 bases left in between. The full variable domain, in which reference TRBV2 and TRBJ2-7 provide the parts outside the CDR3, is EPEVTQTPSHQVTQMGQEVILRCVPISNHLYFYWYRQILGQKVEFLVSFYNNEISEKSEIFDDQFSVERPDGSNFTLKIRSTKLEDSAMYFCASSGQGSYYEQYFGPGTRLTVT.

Here the CDR3 DNA reads TGTGCCAGCAGTTTTAGCAGGCCTGGGTTGGACAGGGGGATAGCTCAGCCCCAGCATTTT. Translated: CASSFSRPGLDRGIAQPQHF. The chain uses TRBV27 and TRBJ1-5, with 10 bases lining up with TRBD1. Trimming at V came to 3 bases and at J to 6 bases, leaving 20 bases not matched to a gene. Germline CDR1 MNHEY, CDR2 SMNVEV (reference sequence). The CDR3 has 20 amino acids.

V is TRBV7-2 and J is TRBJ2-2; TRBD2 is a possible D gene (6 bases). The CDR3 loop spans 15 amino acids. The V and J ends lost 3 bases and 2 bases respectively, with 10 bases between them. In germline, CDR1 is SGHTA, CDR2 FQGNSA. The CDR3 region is CASSFGGANTGELFF. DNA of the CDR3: TGTGCCAGCAGCTTTGGAGGGGCTAACACCGGGGAGCTGTTTTTT.

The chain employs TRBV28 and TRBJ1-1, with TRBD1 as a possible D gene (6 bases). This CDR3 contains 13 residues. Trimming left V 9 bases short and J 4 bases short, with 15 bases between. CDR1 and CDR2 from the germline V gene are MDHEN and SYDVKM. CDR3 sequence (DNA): TGTGCCAGTGCGGGGGGCTTGGTCACTGAAGCTTTCTTT. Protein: CASAGGLVTEAFF.

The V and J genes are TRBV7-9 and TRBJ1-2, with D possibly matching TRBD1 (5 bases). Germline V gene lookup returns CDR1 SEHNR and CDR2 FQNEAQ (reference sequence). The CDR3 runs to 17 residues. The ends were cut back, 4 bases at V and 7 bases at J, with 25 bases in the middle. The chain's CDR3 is CASSSIRGGARSAGYTF. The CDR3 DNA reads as TGTGCCAGCAGCTCGATAAGAGGTGGGGCGCGCTCGGCTGGCTACACCTTC.

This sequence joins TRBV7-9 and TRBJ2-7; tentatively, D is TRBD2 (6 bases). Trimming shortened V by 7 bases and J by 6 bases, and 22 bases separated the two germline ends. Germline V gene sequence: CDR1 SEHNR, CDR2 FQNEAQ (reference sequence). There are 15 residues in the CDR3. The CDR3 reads CASTKTSEKPGEQYF. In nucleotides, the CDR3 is TGTGCCAGCACCAAGACTAGTGAAAAGCCCGGCGAGCAGTACTTC.

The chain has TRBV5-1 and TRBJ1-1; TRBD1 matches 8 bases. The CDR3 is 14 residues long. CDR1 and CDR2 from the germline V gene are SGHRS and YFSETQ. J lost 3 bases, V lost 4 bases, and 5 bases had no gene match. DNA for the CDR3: TGCGCCAGCAGCCTTCAGGGGGCGTACACTGAAGCTTTCTTT. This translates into CASSLQGAYTEAFF.

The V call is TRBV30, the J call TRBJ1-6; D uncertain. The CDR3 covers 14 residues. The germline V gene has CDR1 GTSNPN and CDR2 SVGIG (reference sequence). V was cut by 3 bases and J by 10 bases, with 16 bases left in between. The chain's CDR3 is CAWRAPPSLSPLHF. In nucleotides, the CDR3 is TGTGCCTGGAGGGCCCCGCCCTCCCTATCACCCCTCCACTTT. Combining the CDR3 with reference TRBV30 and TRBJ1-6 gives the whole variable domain SQTIHQWPATLVQPVGSPLSLECTVEGTSNPNLYWYRQAAGRGLQLLFYSVGIGQISSEVPQNLSASRPQDRQFILSSKKLLLSDSGFYLCAWRAPPSLSPLHFGNGTRLTVT.

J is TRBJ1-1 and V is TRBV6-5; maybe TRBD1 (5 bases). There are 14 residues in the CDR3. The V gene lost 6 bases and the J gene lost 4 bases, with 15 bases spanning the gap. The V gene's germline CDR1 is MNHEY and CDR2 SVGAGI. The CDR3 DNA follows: TGTGCCAGCAGGGGCGGGGGGTTGACCACTGAAGCTTTCTTT. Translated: CASRGGGLTTEAFF.

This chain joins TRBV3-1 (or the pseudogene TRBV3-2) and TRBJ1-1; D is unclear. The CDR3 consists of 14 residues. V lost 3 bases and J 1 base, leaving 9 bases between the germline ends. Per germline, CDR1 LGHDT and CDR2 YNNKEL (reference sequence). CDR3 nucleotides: TGTGCCAGCAGCCAGGCCTTGAAGAACACTGAAGCTTTCTTT. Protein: CASSQALKNTEAFF.

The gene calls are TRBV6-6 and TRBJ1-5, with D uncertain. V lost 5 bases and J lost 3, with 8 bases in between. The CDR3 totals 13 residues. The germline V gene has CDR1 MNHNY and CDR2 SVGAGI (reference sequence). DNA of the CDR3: TGTGCCAGCAGTCTAACTAACAATCAGCCCCAGCATTTT. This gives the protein CASSLTNNQPQHF.

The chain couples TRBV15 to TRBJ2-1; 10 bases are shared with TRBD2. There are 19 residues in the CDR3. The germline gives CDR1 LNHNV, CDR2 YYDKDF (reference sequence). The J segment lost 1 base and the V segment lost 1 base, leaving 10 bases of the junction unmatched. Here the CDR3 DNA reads TGTGCCACCAGCAGAGCTAAGGCTAGCGGGAGTGGGTCCTACAATGAGCAGTTCTTC. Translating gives CATSRAKASGSGSYNEQFF.

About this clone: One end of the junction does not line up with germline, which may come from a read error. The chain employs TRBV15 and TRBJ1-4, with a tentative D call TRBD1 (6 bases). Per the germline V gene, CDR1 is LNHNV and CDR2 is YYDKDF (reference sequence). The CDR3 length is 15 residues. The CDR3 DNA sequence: TGTGCCACCAGCAGAGACAGGGGCATCAATGGAAAACTGTTTTTT. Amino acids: CATSRDRGINGKLFF.

CDR3 sequence (DNA): TGTGCCAGCAGCTTACCAGGATTCATGAACACTGAAGCTTTCTTT. This translates into CASSLPGFMNTEAFF. V usage is TRBV7-9 and J usage is TRBJ1-1; D remains ambiguous. Germline lookup yields CDR1 SEHNR and CDR2 FQNEAQ (reference sequence). The CDR3 is 15 residues long. The germline V and J ends were trimmed by 2 bases and 0 bases, with 10 bases remaining between them. The variable domain in full, completed from reference TRBV7-9 and TRBJ1-1, reads DTGVSQNPRHKITKRGQNVTFRCDPISEHNRLYWYRQTLGQGPEFLTYFQNEAQLEKSRLLSDRFSAERPKGSFSTLEIQRTEQGDSAMYLCASSLPGFMNTEAFFGQGTRLTVV.

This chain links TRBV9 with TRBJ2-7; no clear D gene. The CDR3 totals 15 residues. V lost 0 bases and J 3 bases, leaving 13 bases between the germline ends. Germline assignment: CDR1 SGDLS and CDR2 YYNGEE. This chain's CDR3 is CASSVGELLNYEQYF. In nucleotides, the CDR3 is TGTGCCAGCAGCGTAGGGGAACTCCTGAACTACGAGCAGTACTTC.

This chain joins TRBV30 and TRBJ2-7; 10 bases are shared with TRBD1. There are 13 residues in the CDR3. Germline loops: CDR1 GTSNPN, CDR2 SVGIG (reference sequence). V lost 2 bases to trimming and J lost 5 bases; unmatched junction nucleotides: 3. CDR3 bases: TGTGCCTGGAGTCAGGACAGGGGGAACGAGCAGTACTTC. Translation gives CAWSQDRGNEQYF.

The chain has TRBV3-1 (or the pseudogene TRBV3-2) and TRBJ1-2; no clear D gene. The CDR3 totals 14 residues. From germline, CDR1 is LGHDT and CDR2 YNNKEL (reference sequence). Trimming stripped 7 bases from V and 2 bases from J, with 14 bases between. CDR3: CASTPGLRNYGYTF. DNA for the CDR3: TGTGCCAGCACCCCTGGGTTAAGAAACTATGGCTACACCTTC.

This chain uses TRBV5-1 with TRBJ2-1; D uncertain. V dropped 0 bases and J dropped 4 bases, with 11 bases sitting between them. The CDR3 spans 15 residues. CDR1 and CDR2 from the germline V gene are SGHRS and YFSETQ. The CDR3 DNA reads TGCGCCAGCAGCTTGGATGCGGCGGCATACAATGAGCAGTTCTTC. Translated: CASSLDAAAYNEQFF.

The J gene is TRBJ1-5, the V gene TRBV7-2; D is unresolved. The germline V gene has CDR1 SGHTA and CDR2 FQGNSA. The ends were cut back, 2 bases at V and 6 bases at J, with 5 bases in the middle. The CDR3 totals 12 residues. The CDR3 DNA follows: TGTGCCAGCAGCTTATCTCTTCAGCCCCAGCATTTT. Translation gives CASSLSLQPQHF.